This TCR beta chain was recovered during a study of control samples from healthy donors and cancer patients. Germline V CDR1 and CDR2: SGDLS, YYNGEE. The CDR3 is made up of 14 amino acids. V lost 1 base, J lost 7 bases, and 7 bases stayed unmatched. Sequenced by immunoSEQ multiplex PCR; TCRdb stores in-frame clones only, minus some. The profile shows 95,000 to 120,000 clones, 70% to 85% of them singletons. The chain carries TRBV9 and TRBJ1-2; TRBD1 agrees at 7 bases. The sample taken for sequencing was blood. The source of this sequence is a man aged 18 to 29 in good health. DNA for the CDR3: TGTGCCAGCAGCGTATCTGATGGGACAGCTGGCTACACCTTC. Amino acids: CASSVSDGTAGYTF.